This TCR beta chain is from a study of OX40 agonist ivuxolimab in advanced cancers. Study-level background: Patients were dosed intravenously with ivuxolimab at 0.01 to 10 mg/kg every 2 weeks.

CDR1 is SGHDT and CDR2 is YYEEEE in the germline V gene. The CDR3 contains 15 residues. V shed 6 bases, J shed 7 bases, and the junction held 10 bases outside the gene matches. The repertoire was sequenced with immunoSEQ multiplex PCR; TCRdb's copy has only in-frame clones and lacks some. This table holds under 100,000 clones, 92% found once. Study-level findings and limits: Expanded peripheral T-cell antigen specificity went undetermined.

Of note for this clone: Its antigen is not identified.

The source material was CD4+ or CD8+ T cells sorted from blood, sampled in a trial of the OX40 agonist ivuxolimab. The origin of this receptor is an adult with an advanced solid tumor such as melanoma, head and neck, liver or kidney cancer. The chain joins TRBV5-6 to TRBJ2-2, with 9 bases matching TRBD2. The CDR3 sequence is CASIRLAAISGELFF. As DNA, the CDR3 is TGTGCCAGCATCCGACTAGCGGCGATCAGCGGGGAGCTGTTTTTT.